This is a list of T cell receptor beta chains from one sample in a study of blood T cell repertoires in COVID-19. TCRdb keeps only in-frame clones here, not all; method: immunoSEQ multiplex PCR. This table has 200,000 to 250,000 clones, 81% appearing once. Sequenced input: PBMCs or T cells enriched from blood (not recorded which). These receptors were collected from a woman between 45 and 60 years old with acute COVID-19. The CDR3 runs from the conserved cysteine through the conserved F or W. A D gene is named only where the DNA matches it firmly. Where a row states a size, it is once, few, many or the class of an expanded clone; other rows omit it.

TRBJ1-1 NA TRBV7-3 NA CASSPAGRPSEAFF TGTGCCAGCAGCCCGGCGGGAAGACCAAGTGAAGCTTTCTTT
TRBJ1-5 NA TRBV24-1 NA CATSDLDGFNQPQHF TGTGCCACCAGTGATTTGGACGGGTTCAATCAGCCCCAGCATTTT
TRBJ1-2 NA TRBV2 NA CASSEGTPAGYTF TGTGCCAGCAGTGAAGGGACACCGGCTGGCTACACCTTC
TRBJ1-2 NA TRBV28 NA CASSSSWGVSAGYTF TGTGCCAGCAGTTCCTCTTGGGGGGTATCCGCTGGCTACACCTTC
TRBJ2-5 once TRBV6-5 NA CASSRTLGGETQYF TGTGCCAGCAGCCGAACACTAGGGGGAGAGACCCAGTACTTC
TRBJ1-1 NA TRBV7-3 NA CASSLLGQSEAFF TGTGCCAGCAGCCTACTAGGACAGTCTGAAGCTTTCTTT
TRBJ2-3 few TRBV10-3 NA CAISEPLRTDTQYF TGTGCCATCAGTGAGCCCCTGAGGACAGATACGCAGTATTTT
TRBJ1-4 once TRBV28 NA CAGGRGPEKLFF TGTGCCGGGGGCAGGGGCCCCGAAAAACTGTTTTTT
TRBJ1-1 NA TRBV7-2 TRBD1 CASSLAGTGSSEAFF TGTGCCAGCAGCTTAGCCGGGACAGGCTCTTCTGAAGCTTTCTTT
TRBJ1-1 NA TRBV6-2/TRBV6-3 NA CASSSPQNTEAFF TGTGCCAGCAGTTCCCCCCAGAACACTGAAGCTTTCTTT
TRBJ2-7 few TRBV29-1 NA CSSLSGSYEQYF TGCAGCTCCCTCAGTGGGAGCTACGAGCAGTACTTC
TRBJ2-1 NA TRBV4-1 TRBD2 CASKPGGLAGGLVINEQFF TGCGCCAGCAAACCCGGGGGACTAGCAGGAGGCCTAGTTATCAATGAGCAGTTCTTC
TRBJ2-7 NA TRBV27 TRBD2 CASSVRLAGPYEQYF TGTGCCAGCAGTGTAAGACTAGCGGGCCCCTACGAGCAGTACTTC